A single sample gave rise to the 7 T cell receptor beta chains below, sequenced in a study of circulating and synovial CD4+ cells in juvenile arthritis. Here immunoSEQ multiplex PCR was the method, and the copy in TCRdb shows in-frame clones only, minus some. The table lists around 17,000 clones, more than 75% of them singletons. The source material was CD4+ T cells from blood. The receptors were sampled from a human donor with juvenile idiopathic arthritis.

The chain is built from TRBV19 and TRBJ2-1, with a tentative D call TRBD2 (5 bases). V was clipped by 5 bases and J by 9 bases, with 20 bases between them. The germline V gene has CDR1 LNHDA and CDR2 SQIVND (reference sequence). There are 15 residues in the CDR3. The CDR3 loop is CASSPRLQKWSEQFF. In DNA, the CDR3 is TGTGCCAGTAGTCCGCGACTACAAAAGTGGAGTGAGCAGTTCTTC.

The chain recombines TRBV30 with TRBJ2-1, with 10 bases fitting TRBD2. There are 15 residues in the CDR3. Per germline, CDR1 GTSNPN and CDR2 SVGIG (reference sequence). V shed 0 bases and J 6 bases; nucleotides not matched to a gene: 5. For the CDR3, the DNA is TGTGCCTGGAGTGTACTCAGCGGGGGGGTCAATGAGCAGTTCTTC. Translating it yields CAWSVLSGGVNEQFF.

The genes are TRBV4-1 and TRBJ2-5, with D perhaps matching TRBD1 (5 bases). The CDR3 extends over 14 amino acids. Germline CDR1 reads MGHRA; CDR2 reads YSYEKL. Trimming removed 0 bases from V and 7 bases from J, with 12 bases in between. CDR3 sequence: CASSQEGPKGTQYF. The CDR3 nucleotides read TGCGCCAGCAGCCAAGAGGGGCCAAAAGGGACCCAGTACTTC.

The chain recombines TRBV7-2 with TRBJ2-2; D possibly corresponds to TRBD1 (6 bases). The germline gives CDR1 SGHTA, CDR2 FQGNSA. This CDR3 region has 16 residues. Trimming left V 9 bases short and J 1 base short, with 18 bases between. CDR3 DNA: TGTGCCAGTCGACGGGCAGGGGTCCGGAACACCGGGGAGCTGTTTTTT. It encodes CASRRAGVRNTGELFF.

The CDR3 sequence is CASSQMTGDSPLHF. CDR3 DNA sequence: TGTGCCAGCAGCCAGATGACAGGGGATTCACCCCTCCACTTT. V usage is TRBV11-2 and J usage is TRBJ1-6, with TRBD1 matching 8 bases. Germline trimming cut 5 bases from V and 8 bases from J; bases unmatched to any gene: 5. Germline CDR1 reads SGHAT; CDR2 reads FQNNGV. The CDR3 contains 14 residues.

The genes are TRBV7-9 and TRBJ1-5; 10 bases match TRBD1. CDR1 and CDR2 (germline): SEHNR, FQNEAQ (reference sequence). The CDR3 totals 17 residues. V was pared by 2 bases and J by 3 bases, with 7 bases of the junction left unmatched. CDR3 DNA: TGTGCCAGCAGCTTATGGTTCGGGACAGGGGCCAATCAGCCCCAGCATTTT. The encoded protein is CASSLWFGTGANQPQHF.

For the CDR3, the DNA is TGCGCCAGCAGCTTGGGGGACTTAAGCCCCCTAGCCAAAAACATTCAGTACTTC. Translated: CASSLGDLSPLAKNIQYF. The V and J genes are TRBV5-1 and TRBJ2-4; TRBD2 is a possible D gene (6 bases). CDR1 SGHRS and CDR2 YFSETQ come from the germline V gene. The V gene lost 0 bases and the J gene lost 0 bases, with 16 bases spanning the gap. This CDR3 comprises 18 residues.